The 21 T cell receptor beta chains below come from one sample, sequenced in a study of blood T cell repertoires in COVID-19. Only in-frame clones appear in the TCRdb table, and some are missing; sequencing was by immunoSEQ multiplex PCR. The data show over 150,000 clones, 76% seen once. Sequencing used peripheral blood. Receptor source: a woman aged 80 or older with acute or convalescent COVID-19.

The J gene is TRBJ2-1, the V gene TRBV4-3; D is ambiguous. This CDR3 has 19 amino acids. The germline V gene encodes CDR1 LGHNA and CDR2 YSLEER. Trimming took 1 base from V and 7 from J, leaving 26 bases between them. CDR3 bases: TGCGCCAGCAGCCAAGGGCCAGGTAGTGGGCTTTCGTACAAAAATGAGCAGTTCTTC. Translated: CASSQGPGSGLSYKNEQFF.

The chain links TRBV7-2 to TRBJ2-3; TRBD2 aligns across 15 bases. V trimming: 0 bases; J trimming: 7 bases; junction bases outside the gene matches: 2. Per the germline V gene, CDR1 is SGHTA and CDR2 is FQGNSA. The CDR3 totals 16 residues. The CDR3 bases are TGTGCCAGCAGCTTAGCGGGACTAGCGGGAGGCCATACGCAGTATTTT. It specifies CASSLAGLAGGHTQYF.

In this sample, this clone turned up a few times. The chain uses TRBV30 and TRBJ2-1; a weak D match, TRBD2 (7 bases). Trimming stripped 4 bases from V and 4 bases from J, with 17 bases between. Germline CDR1 reads GTSNPN; CDR2 reads SVGIG (reference sequence). The CDR3 totals 15 residues. The CDR3 here is CAWNPGGQLYNEQFF. In DNA form, the CDR3 reads TGTGCCTGGAATCCCGGGGGGCAATTATACAATGAGCAGTTCTTC.

V and J are TRBV6-6 and TRBJ1-1; 9 nucleotides align to TRBD1. V shed 5 bases and J 5 bases; nucleotides not matched to a gene: 15. CDR1 MNHNY and CDR2 SVGAGI come from the germline V gene (reference sequence). This CDR3 is built from 17 residues. In nucleotides, the CDR3 is TGTGCCAGCAGTCGTACACCCTCTGGACAGGGGAAAACTGAAGCTTTCTTT. Translated, it gives CASSRTPSGQGKTEAFF.

The chain couples TRBV7-2 to TRBJ2-5; a weak D match, TRBD2 (5 bases). CDR1 is SGHTA and CDR2 is FQGNSA in the germline V gene. V dropped 3 bases and J dropped 4 bases, with 12 bases sitting between them. CDR3 size: 14 residues. The CDR3 DNA sequence: TGTGCCAGCAGCTTTTCTAGCACGGGAGAGACCCAGTACTTC. Protein product: CASSFSSTGETQYF.

The CDR3 sequence is CASSLMQRGEQFF. The CDR3 DNA sequence: TGTGCCAGCAGTTTAATGCAGCGGGGGGAGCAGTTCTTC. The chain couples TRBV27 to TRBJ2-1, with 8 bases identical to TRBD2. Germline assignment: CDR1 MNHEY and CDR2 SMNVEV (reference sequence). Trimming took 2 bases from V and 10 from J; bases not matched to a gene: 4. The CDR3 covers 13 residues.

CDR3 sequence: CASSLSRQSYEQYF. The CDR3 DNA sequence: TGTGCCAGCAGCTTAAGCAGGCAATCCTACGAGCAGTACTTC. The chain combines TRBV11-2 with TRBJ2-7; D remains ambiguous. This CDR3 has 14 residues. CDR1 is SGHAT and CDR2 is FQNNGV in the germline V gene. The V and J ends lost 2 bases and 1 base respectively, with 9 bases between them.

The chain combines TRBV5-1 with TRBJ2-5; D is perhaps TRBD2 (7 bases). V was clipped by 0 bases and J by 5 bases, with 23 bases between them. CDR1 and CDR2 from the germline V gene are SGHRS and YFSETQ. This CDR3 region has 18 residues. In nucleotides, the CDR3 is TGCGCCAGCAGCTTGGAAGGGACGGCTTCTCGGGGGGCTGAGACCCAGTACTTC. Its protein is CASSLEGTASRGAETQYF.

The gene calls are TRBV7-9 and TRBJ1-1, with D unclear. Germline values: CDR1 SEHNR, CDR2 FQNEAQ (reference sequence). Deletions cut 5 bases from V and 6 bases from J, with 7 bases between. The CDR3 is 11 amino acids. Here the CDR3 reads CASSPSPEAFF. CDR3 nucleotides: TGTGCCAGCAGCCCGAGTCCTGAAGCTTTCTTT.

This chain joins TRBV3-1 (or the pseudogene TRBV3-2) and TRBJ1-1; D may be TRBD1 (5 bases). With 4 bases removed from V and 0 bases from J, the gap between germline ends came to 9 bases. This CDR3 contains 14 residues. Germline V gene sequence: CDR1 LGHDT, CDR2 YNNKEL (reference sequence). The CDR3 DNA sequence: TGTGCCAGCAGCCCGACAGCTATGAACACTGAAGCTTTCTTT. Amino acids: CASSPTAMNTEAFF.

The V call is TRBV7-8, the J call TRBJ2-3, with a tentative D call TRBD2 (7 bases). This CDR3 is 15 amino acids long. Trimming pared 5 bases from V and 5 bases from J, leaving 17 bases between. Germline V gives CDR1 SGHVS, CDR2 FQNEAQ. This CDR3 reads CASSQRGGTEDTQYF. The CDR3 DNA reads TGTGCCAGCAGCCAGAGGGGGGGGACCGAAGATACGCAGTATTTT.

CDR3 DNA: TGTGCCAGTAGTATCACCCCAGGGCAAGGCTACACCTTC. As protein: CASSITPGQGYTF. V and J are TRBV19 and TRBJ1-2; D is perhaps TRBD1 (5 bases). CDR1 and CDR2 from the germline V gene are LNHDA and SQIVND (reference sequence). The CDR3 runs to 13 residues. Trimming pared 3 bases from V and 8 bases from J, leaving 13 bases between.

This clone was counted a few times. The rearrangement joins TRBV29-1 to TRBJ1-1, with a tentative D call TRBD1 (6 bases). CDR3 length: 12 residues. Trimming took off 7 bases at V and 1 base at J, with 10 bases between the two ends. Germline CDR1 is SQVTM and CDR2 is ANQGSEA. The CDR3 nucleotides read TGCAGCGCCTACAGGGAGAACACTGAAGCTTTCTTT. Translation: CSAYRENTEAFF.

CDR3 loop: CASSEEAGGVTEAFF. Here the CDR3 DNA reads TGTGCCAGCAGTGAAGAGGCAGGGGGTGTAACTGAAGCTTTCTTT. The V gene is TRBV6-1, the J gene TRBJ1-1; 7 nucleotides align to TRBD1. Losses at the gene ends were 1 base for V and 5 bases for J; bases not matched to a gene: 7. Per germline, CDR1 MNHNS and CDR2 SASEGT. The CDR3 length is 15 residues.

This clone has a single count. The chain joins TRBV9 to TRBJ2-2; a possible D gene is TRBD2 (6 bases). This CDR3 is 13 amino acids long. Per germline, CDR1 SGDLS and CDR2 YYNGEE. The germline V and J ends were trimmed by 5 bases and 6 bases, with 11 bases remaining between them. The chain's CDR3 is CASSRTMAGELFF. As DNA, the CDR3 is TGTGCCAGCAGTCGGACTATGGCCGGGGAGCTGTTTTTT.

This clone was seen only once. The rearrangement links TRBV20-1 to TRBJ1-1, with D possibly matching TRBD1 (5 bases). The CDR3 loop spans 11 amino acids. Trimming left V 6 bases short and J 12 bases short, with 17 bases between. Germline-derived CDR1 and CDR2 are DFQATT and SNEGSKA (reference sequence). CDR3 amino acids: CSAPLARAPFF. The CDR3 DNA follows: TGCAGTGCCCCGCTGGCCAGGGCCCCTTTCTTT.

The rearrangement joins TRBV7-9 to TRBJ1-1, with D unresolved. The germline V and J ends were trimmed by 4 bases and 8 bases, with 17 bases remaining between them. Germline V lookup: CDR1 SEHNR, CDR2 FQNEAQ (reference sequence). This CDR3 region has 14 residues. CDR3 DNA sequence: TGTGCCAGCAGCTCCAAACCTCCGACAAGCGAAGCTTTCTTT. This encodes CASSSKPPTSEAFF.

The J gene is TRBJ2-4, the V gene TRBV7-9; tentative D call: TRBD1 (8 bases). In germline, CDR1 is SEHNR, CDR2 FQNEAQ (reference sequence). The germline V and J ends were trimmed by 3 bases and 6 bases, with 18 bases remaining between them. The CDR3 has 16 amino acids. Here the CDR3 reads CASSLAQGGSGNIQYF. The CDR3 DNA is TGTGCCAGCAGCTTGGCACAGGGGGGGAGTGGAAACATTCAGTACTTC.

This clone has at least ten counts. The chain combines TRBV7-9 with TRBJ1-2; TRBD1 agrees at 9 bases. V lost 5 bases and J lost 0; bases outside the gene matches: 7. The CDR3 contains 16 residues. CDR1 is SEHNR and CDR2 is FQNEAQ in the germline V gene (reference sequence). This CDR3 is CASSPGTGSTNYGYTF. CDR3 bases: TGTGCCAGCAGCCCCGGGACAGGGTCGACTAACTATGGCTACACCTTC.

This clone was detected a few times. The V gene is TRBV27, the J gene TRBJ1-5, with D tentatively TRBD1 (5 bases). From germline, CDR1 is MNHEY and CDR2 SMNVEV (reference sequence). V dropped 2 bases and J dropped 4 bases, with 12 bases sitting between them. This CDR3 spans 15 amino acids. CDR3: CASSLQWTSNQPQHF. The DNA for the CDR3 is TGTGCCAGCAGTTTACAATGGACATCTAATCAGCCCCAGCATTTT.

The chain uses TRBV25-1 and TRBJ2-5; 7 bases are a match to TRBD1. The junction had 10 bases not matched to a gene; V was cut back by 8 bases and J by 4 bases. The CDR3 has 14 residues. Per the germline V gene, CDR1 is MGHDK and CDR2 is SYGVNS. As DNA, the CDR3 is TGTGCCAGCCTTCAAACAGGGGTCGGAGAGACCCAGTACTTC. As protein: CASLQTGVGETQYF.